The clone carrying this TCR beta chain occurred once. Seattle patient enrollment occurred during active infection, with longitudinal follow-up thereafter. As originally analysed: By means of reference gene primer amplification, nucleated cell counts were estimated. Only in-frame clones appear in the TCRdb table, and some are missing; sequencing was by immunoSEQ multiplex PCR. The DNA was the basis for D and trimming; V, J and clone size are from that table. The table includes over 400,000 clones, 85% to 90% detected once. This specimen belongs to a study of blood T cell repertoires in COVID-19. Study details: Acute and convalescent COVID-19 samples came from the United States, Italy and Spain. PBMCs, B-cell-depleted T cells, or T cells provided the cDNA or gDNA that made up the material.

This CDR3 contains 14 residues. Germline lookup yields CDR1 SQVTM and CDR2 ANQGSEA. V dropped 7 bases and J dropped 0 bases, with 15 bases sitting between them. The material sequenced was peripheral blood. The chain uses TRBV29-1 and TRBJ1-2; D perhaps matches TRBD1 (6 bases). This clonotype was obtained from a woman in her fifties or sixties with COVID-19, enrolled during active disease. The CDR3 here is CSGLLDRPNYGYTF. The CDR3 DNA reads as TGCAGCGGCTTATTGGACAGACCTAACTATGGCTACACCTTC.